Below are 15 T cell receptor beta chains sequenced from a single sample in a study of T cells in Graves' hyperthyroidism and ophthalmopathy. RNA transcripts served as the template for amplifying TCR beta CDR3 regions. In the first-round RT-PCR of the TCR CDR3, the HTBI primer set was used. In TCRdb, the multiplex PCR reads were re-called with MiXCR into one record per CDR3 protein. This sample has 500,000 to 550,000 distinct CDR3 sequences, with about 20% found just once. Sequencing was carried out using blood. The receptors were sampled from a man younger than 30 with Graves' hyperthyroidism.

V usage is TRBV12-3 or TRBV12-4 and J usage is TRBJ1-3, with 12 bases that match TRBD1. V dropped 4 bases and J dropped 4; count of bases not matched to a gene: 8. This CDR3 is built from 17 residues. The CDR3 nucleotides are TGTGCCAGCAGTTGCCGGGACAGGGGGCCATCCGGAAACACCATATATTTT. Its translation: CASSCRDRGPSGNTIYF.

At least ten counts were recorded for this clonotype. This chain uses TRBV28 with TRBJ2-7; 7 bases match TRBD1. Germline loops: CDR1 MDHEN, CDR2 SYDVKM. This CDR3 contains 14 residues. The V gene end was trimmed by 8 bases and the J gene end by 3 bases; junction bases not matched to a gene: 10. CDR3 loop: CASGYRGKGYEQYF. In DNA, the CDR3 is TGTGCCAGCGGCTACAGGGGAAAGGGCTACGAGCAGTACTTC.

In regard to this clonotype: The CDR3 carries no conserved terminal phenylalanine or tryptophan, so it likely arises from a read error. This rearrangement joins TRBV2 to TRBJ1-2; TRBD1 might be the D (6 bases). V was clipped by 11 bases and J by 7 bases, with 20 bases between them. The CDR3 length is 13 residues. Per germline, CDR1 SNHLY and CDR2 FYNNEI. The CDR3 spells CAAYVSTGTGYTV. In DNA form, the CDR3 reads TGTGCCGCTTATGTTTCTACAGGGACTGGCTACACCGTC.

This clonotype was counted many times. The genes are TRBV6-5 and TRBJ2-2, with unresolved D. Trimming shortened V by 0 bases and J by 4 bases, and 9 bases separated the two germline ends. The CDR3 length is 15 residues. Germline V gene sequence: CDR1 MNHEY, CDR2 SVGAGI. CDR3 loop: CASSYSGQPTGELFF. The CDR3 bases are TGTGCCAGCAGTTACTCGGGCCAGCCCACCGGGGAGCTGTTTTTT.

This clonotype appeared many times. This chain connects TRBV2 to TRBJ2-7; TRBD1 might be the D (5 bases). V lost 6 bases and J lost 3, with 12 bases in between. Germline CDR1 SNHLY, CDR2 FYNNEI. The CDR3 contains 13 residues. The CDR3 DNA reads TGTGCCAGCAGGGAAACGACAGTCTACGAGCAGTACTTC. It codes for CASRETTVYEQYF.

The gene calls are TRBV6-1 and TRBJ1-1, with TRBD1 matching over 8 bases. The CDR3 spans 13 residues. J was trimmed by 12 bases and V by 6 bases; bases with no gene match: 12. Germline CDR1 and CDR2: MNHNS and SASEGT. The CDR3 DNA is TGTGCCAGCAGCCCTGAGATCAGGGGGCGATCTTTCTTT. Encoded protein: CASSPEIRGRSFF.

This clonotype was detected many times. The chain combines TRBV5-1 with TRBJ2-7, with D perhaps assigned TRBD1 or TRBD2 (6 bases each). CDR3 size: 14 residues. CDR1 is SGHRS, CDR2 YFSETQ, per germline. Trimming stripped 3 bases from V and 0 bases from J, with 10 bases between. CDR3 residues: CASSWRDTSYEQYF. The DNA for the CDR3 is TGCGCCAGCAGCTGGCGGGACACCTCCTACGAGCAGTACTTC.

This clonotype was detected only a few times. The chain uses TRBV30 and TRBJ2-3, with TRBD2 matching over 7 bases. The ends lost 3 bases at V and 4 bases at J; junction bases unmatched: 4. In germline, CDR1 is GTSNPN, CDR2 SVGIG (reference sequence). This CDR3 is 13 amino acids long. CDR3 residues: CAWRSGAADTQYF. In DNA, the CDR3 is TGTGCCTGGAGAAGCGGGGCGGCAGATACGCAGTATTTT.

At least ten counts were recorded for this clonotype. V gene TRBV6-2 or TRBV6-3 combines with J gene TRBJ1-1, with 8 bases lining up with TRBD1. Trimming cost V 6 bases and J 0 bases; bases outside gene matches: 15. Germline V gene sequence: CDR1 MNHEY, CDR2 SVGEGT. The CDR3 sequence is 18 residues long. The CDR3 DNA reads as TGTGCCAGCAGACTCGGTTCTGGGGCAGGGGGCATGAACACTGAAGCTTTCTTT. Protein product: CASRLGSGAGGMNTEAFF.

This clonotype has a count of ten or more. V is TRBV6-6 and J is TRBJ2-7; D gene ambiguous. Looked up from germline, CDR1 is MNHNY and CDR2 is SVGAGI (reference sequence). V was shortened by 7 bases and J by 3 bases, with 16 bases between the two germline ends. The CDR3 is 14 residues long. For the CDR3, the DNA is TGTGCCAGCACGGCTATGCGCGCATACTACGAGCAGTACTTC. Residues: CASTAMRAYYEQYF.

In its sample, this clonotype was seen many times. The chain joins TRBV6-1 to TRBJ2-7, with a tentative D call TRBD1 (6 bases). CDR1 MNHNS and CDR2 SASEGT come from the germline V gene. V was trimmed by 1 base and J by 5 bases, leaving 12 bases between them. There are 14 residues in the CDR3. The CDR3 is CASSEVWGLDEQYF. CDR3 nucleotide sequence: TGTGCCAGCAGTGAAGTTTGGGGGCTGGACGAGCAGTACTTC.

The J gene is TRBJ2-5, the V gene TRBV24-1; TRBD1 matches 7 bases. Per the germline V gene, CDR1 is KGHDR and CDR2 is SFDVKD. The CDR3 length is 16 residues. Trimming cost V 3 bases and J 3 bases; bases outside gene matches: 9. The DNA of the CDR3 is TGTGCCACCAGTGATATCACCGGGACAGAAGAAGAGACCCAGTACTTC. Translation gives CATSDITGTEEETQYF.

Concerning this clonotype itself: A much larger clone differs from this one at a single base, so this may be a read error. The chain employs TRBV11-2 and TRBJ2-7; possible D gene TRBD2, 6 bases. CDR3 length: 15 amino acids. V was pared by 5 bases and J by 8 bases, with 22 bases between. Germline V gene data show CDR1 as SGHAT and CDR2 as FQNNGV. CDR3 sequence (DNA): TGTGCCAGCAGCCACGGGATTTCCCCCGGAGGGAAGCAGTACTTC. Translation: CASSHGISPGGKQYF.

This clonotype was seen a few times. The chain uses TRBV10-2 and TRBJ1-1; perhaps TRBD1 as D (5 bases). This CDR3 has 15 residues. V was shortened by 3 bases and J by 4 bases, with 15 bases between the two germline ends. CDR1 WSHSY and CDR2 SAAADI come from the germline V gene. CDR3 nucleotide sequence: TGCGCCAGCAGTGATGGGGCCTCCGGGGGCACTGAAGCTTTCTTT. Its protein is CASSDGASGGTEAFF.

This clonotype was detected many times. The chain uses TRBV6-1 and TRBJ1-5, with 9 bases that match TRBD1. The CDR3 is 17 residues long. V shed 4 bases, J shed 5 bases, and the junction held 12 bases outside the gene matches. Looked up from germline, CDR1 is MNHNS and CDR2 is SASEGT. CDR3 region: CASSGQGVIQGHQPQHF. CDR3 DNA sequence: TGTGCCAGCAGTGGACAGGGGGTAATCCAAGGTCATCAGCCCCAGCATTTT.